This T cell receptor (beta chain) is drawn from a study of blood T cell repertoires in COVID-19. Overall study context: Sites in the United States, Italy and Spain provided acute and convalescent COVID-19 samples. The analysed material was cDNA or gDNA that came from T cells, B-cell-depleted T cells, or PBMCs.

Original methodology: Nucleated cell number was recorded as an estimate derived from reference gene primer amplification. Measured with immunoSEQ multiplex PCR; TCRdb has only the in-frame clones, and not every one. The V and J calls and clone size were taken over from that table, and D and trimming were inferred from the DNA. The data contain 200,000 to 250,000 clones, roughly 80% of them singletons. Trimming left V 3 bases short and J 7 bases short, with 13 bases between. Germline CDR1 MNHEY, CDR2 SMNVEV (reference sequence). The CDR3 consists of 13 residues. V is TRBV27 and J is TRBJ2-7, with D possibly TRBD1 on 5 matching bases. This receptor was taken from a woman in her 70s with acute or convalescent COVID-19. The sequenced sample was peripheral blood. The CDR3 protein is CASSFGRAGEQYF. In DNA, the CDR3 is TGTGCCAGCAGTTTCGGCAGGGCAGGGGAGCAGTACTTC.